The entry below describes one TCR beta chain. These data come from a study of Ad26.COV2.S vaccination and SARS-CoV-2 variants. Treatment defined: some 20 received Ad26.COV2.S at low or high dose, single or two shots; a few received placebo; per-sample allocation not given. It was on day 63 after the first vaccine or placebo injection that samples were taken. Method: immunoSEQ multiplex PCR; TCRdb's copy keeps in-frame clones and lacks some. Of about 680,000 clones detected, 80% to 90% appear once; the ten largest clones hold roughly 1.5%. Germline V CDR1 and CDR2: SGHRS, YFSETQ. CDR3 length: 17 amino acids. V gave up 1 base and J gave up 5 bases, with 18 bases separating them.

This clonotype originated in a person between 18 and 65 years old who received the Ad26.COV2.S COVID-19 vaccine or a placebo. The genes are TRBV5-1 and TRBJ1-4; no firm D call. The source material was peripheral blood, sampled in a trial of Ad26.COV2.S vaccine versus placebo. Written as DNA, the CDR3 is TGCGCCAGCAGCTTGAGCCGGTCGAACAGTAACAATGAAAAACTGTTTTTT. It specifies CASSLSRSNSNNEKLFF. Full variable domain (remainder filled in from reference TRBV5-1 and TRBJ1-4): KAGVTQTPRYLIKTRGQQVTLSCSPISGHRSVSWYQQTPGQGLQFLFEYFSETQRNKGNFPGRFSGRQFSNSRSEMNVSTLELGDSALYLCASSLSRSNSNNEKLFFGSGTQLSVL.